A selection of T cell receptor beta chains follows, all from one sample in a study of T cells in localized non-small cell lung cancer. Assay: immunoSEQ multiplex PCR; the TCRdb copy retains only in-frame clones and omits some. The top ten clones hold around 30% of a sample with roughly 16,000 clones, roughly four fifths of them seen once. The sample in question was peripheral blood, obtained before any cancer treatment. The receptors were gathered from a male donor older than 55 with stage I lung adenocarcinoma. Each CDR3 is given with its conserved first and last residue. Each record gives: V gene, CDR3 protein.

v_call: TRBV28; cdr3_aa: CASSSPGGRTSYEQYF
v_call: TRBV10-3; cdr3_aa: CAISESGGTGTGTSYGYTF
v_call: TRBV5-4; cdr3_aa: CASSPAGANTEAFF
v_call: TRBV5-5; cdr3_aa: CASSLKVLETQYF
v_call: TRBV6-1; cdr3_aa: CASSEEKYYEQYF
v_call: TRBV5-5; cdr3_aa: CASSDFRSRTGNTIYF
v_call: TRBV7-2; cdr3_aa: CASSPTTQTSASSYNEQFF
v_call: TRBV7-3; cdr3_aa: CASSLDWGETQYF
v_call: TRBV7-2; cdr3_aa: CASRNGGEQYF
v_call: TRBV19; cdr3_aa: CASSPGGTSGRFDNEQFF
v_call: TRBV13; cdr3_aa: CASSLDRAGVNTEAFF
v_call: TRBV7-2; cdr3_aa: CASSLVAQGYGEKLFF
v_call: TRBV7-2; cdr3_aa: CASSFRGYEQYF
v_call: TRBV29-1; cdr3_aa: CSVAGGPETQYF
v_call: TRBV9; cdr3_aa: CASSVTSEIYEQYF
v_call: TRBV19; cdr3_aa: CASSIASAGNTIYF
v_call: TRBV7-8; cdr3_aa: CASSTDRVIYEQYF
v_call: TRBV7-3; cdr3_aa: CASSPTSGGWETQYF
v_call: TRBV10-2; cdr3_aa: CASKPGSYNEQFF
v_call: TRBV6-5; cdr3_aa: CASSYRGPYGYTF
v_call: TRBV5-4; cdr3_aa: CASSVDSYEQYF
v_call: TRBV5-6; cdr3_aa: CASSLSLQGNYGYTF
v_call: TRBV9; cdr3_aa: CASSPPGAEDEQFF
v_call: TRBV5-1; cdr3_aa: CASSFGAGAGETQYF
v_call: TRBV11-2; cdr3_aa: CASKGRGGPLYGYTF
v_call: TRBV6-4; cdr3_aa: CASSDDMNTEAFF
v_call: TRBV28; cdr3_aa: CASSLTREDGYTF
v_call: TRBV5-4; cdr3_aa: CASSSRGGGETQYF
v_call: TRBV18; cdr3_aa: CASSPPNGKLNNRVQYF
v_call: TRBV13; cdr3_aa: CASSLGQGLSNQPQHF
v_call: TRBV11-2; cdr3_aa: CASSLVGLYTEAFF
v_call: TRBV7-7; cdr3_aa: CASSLGGHNEQFF
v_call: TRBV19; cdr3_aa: CASSPGQGNGYTF
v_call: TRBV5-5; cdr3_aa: CASSGGTGYTYEQYF
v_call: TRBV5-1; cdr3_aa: CASSWGQGRNEKLFF
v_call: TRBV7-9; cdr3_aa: CASSFSSRRAALYGYTF
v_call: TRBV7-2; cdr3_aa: CASSLDRSDTQYF
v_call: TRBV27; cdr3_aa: CASSLPYGELFF
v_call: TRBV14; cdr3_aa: CASSRTGGGLTDTQYF
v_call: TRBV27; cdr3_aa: CASSWGWTSGGDLFF
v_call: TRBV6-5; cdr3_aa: CASSRAGGSENIQYF
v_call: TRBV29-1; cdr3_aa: CSVELGETQYF
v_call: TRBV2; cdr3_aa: CASSEGRVLQPQHF
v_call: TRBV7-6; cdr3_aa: CASSPTSGGYNEQFF
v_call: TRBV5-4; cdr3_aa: CASSYGQTYEQYF
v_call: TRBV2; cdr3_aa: CASRRLAGVVDTQYF
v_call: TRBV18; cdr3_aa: CASSPPWATGGRGETQYF
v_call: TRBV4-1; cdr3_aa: CASSQGLGGAEQYF
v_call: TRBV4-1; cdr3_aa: CASSQADGTTNEKLFF
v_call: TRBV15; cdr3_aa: CATSRISPGANVLTF
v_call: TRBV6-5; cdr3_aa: CASSYTEGYGYTF